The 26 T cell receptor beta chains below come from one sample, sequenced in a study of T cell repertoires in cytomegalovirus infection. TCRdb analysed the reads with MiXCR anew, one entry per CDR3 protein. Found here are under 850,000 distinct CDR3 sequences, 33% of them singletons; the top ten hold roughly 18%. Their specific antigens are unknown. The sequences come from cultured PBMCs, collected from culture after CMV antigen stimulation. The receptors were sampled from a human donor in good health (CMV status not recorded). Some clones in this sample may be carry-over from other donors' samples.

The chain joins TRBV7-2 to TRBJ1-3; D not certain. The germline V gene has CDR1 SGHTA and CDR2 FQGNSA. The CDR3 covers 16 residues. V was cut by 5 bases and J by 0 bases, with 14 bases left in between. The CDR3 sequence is CASSLGPPSSGNTIYF. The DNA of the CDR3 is TGTGCCAGCAGCCTCGGGCCCCCGAGCTCTGGAAACACCATATATTTT.

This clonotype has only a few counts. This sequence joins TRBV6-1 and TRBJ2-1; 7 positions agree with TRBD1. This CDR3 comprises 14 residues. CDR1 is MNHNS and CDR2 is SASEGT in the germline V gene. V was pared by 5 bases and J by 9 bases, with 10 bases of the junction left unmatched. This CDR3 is CASSPPPAGGEQFF. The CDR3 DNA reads TGTGCCAGCAGTCCTCCCCCCGCAGGGGGTGAGCAGTTCTTC.

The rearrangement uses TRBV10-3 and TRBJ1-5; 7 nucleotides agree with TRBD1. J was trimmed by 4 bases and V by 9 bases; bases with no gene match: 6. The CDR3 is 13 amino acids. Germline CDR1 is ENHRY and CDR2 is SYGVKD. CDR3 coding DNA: TGTGCCATTACGGGACAGCATAATCAGCCCCAGCATTTT. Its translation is CAITGQHNQPQHF.

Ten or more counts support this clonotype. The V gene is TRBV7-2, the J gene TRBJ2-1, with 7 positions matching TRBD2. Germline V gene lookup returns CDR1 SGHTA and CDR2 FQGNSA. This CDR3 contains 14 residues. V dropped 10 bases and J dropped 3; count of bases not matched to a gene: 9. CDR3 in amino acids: CAKQASGYYNEQFF. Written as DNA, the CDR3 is TGTGCCAAACAGGCTAGCGGATACTACAATGAGCAGTTCTTC.

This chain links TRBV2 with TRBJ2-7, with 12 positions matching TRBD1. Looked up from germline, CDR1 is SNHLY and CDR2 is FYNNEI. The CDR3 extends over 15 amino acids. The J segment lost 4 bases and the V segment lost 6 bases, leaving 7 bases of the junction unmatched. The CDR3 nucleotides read TGTGCCAGCAGCCAAGGGACAGGGGGCTTATACGAGCAGTACTTC. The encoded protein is CASSQGTGGLYEQYF.

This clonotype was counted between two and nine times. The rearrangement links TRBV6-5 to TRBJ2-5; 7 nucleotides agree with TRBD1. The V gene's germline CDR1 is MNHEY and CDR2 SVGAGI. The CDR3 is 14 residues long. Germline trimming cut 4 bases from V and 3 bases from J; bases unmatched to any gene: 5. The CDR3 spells CASSSIDREETQYF. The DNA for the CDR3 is TGTGCCAGCAGTTCCATAGACAGGGAAGAGACCCAGTACTTC.

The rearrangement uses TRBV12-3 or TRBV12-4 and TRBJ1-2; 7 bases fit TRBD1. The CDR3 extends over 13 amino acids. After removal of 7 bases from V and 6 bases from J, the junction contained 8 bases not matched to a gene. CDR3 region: CASTRDRDDGYTF. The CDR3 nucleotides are TGTGCCAGCACCCGAGACAGGGACGATGGCTACACCTTC.

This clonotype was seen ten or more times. The CDR3 bases are TGTGCCAGCAGCCCCAGCGGGGCACGTCCCGGGGAGCTGTTTTTT. Its translation: CASSPSGARPGELFF. This rearrangement joins TRBV7-2 to TRBJ2-2; 7 nucleotides agree with TRBD2. This CDR3 has 15 residues. Trimming cost V 5 bases and J 6 bases; bases outside gene matches: 9. Germline V gene sequence: CDR1 SGHTA, CDR2 FQGNSA.

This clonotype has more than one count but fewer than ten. CDR3: CASSSGGYSNYGYTF. CDR3 bases: TGTGCCAGCAGCTCGGGAGGATATTCTAACTATGGCTACACCTTC. J is TRBJ1-2 and V is TRBV7-9; no firm D call. The CDR3 is 15 residues long. Trimming removed 4 bases at V and 0 bases at J, with 12 bases between. The germline CDR1 and CDR2 sequences are SEHNR and FQNEAQ (reference sequence).

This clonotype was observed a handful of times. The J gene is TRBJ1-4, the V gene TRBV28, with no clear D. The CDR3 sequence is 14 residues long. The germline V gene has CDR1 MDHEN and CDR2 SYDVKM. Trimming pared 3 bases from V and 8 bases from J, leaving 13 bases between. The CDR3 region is CASSFLQVGEKLFF. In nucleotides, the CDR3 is TGTGCCAGCAGTTTCCTTCAAGTAGGGGAAAAACTGTTTTTT. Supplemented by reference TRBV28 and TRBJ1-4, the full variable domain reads DVKVTQSSRYLVKRTGEKVFLECVQDMDHENMFWYRQDPGLGLRLIYFSYDVKMKEKGDIPEGYSVSREKKERFSLILESASTNQTSMYLCASSFLQVGEKLFFGSGTQLSVL.

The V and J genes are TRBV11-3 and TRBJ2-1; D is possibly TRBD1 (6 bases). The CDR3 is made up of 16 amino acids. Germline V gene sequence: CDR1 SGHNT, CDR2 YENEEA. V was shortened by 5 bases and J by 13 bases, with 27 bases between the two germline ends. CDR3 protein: CASSPRYLQGTPFQFF. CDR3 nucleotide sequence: TGTGCCAGCAGCCCGAGGTATCTCCAGGGGACCCCTTTCCAGTTCTTC. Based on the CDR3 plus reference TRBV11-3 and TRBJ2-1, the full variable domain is EAGVVQSPRYKIIEKKQPVAFWCNPISGHNTLYWYLQNLGQGPELLIRYENEEAVDDSQLPKDRFSAERLKGVDSTLKIQPAELGDSAVYLCASSPRYLQGTPFQFFGPGTRLTVL.

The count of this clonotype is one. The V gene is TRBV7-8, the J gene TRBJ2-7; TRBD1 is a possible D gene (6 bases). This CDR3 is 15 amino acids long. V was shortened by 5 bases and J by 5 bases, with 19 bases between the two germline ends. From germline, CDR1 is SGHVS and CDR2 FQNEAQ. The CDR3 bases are TGTGCCAGCAGCGCCGGTCGACAGGTTCGCCACGAGCAGTACTTC. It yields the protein CASSAGRQVRHEQYF.

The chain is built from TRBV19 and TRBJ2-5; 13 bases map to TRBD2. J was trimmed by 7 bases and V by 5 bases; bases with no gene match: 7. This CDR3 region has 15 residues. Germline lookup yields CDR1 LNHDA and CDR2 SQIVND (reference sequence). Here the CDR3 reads CASSGGLAGPRTQYF. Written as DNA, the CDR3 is TGTGCCAGTAGTGGGGGACTAGCGGGGCCCCGGACCCAGTACTTC.

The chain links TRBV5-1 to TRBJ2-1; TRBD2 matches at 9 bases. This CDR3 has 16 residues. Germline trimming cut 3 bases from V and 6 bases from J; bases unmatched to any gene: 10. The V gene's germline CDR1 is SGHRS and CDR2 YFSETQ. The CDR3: CASSWLAGDPSNEQFF. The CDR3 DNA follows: TGCGCCAGCAGCTGGTTAGCGGGAGATCCGAGCAATGAGCAGTTCTTC.

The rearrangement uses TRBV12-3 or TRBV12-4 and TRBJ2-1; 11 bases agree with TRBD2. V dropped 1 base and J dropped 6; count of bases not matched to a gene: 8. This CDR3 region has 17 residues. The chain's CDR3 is CASSLEPGLAGINEQFF. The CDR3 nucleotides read TGTGCCAGCAGTTTAGAACCCGGACTAGCGGGTATCAATGAGCAGTTCTTC.

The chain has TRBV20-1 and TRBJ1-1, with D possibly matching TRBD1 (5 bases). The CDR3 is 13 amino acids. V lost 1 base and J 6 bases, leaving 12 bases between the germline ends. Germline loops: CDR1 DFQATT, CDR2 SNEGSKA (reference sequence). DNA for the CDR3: TGCAGTGCTAGAGGGCGGGGCCTGGCTGAAGCTTTCTTT. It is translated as CSARGRGLAEAFF.

CDR3 in DNA: TGTGCCAGCAGCTTAGGAACTAGCGGGAGTAGGCAGTTCTTC. It encodes CASSLGTSGSRQFF. The chain couples TRBV7-9 to TRBJ2-1; 11 nucleotides match TRBD2. In germline, CDR1 is SEHNR, CDR2 FQNEAQ (reference sequence). This CDR3 is built from 14 residues. The trim removed 1 base at V and 12 bases at J, leaving 5 bases unmatched.

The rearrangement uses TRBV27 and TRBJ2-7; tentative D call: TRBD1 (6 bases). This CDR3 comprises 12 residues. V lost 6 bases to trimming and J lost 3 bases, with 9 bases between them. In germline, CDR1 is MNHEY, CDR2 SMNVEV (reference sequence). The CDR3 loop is CASRGASYEQYF. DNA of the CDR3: TGTGCCAGCAGGGGGGCTAGCTACGAGCAGTACTTC.

The chain's CDR3 is CASTRRESSYNSPLHF. CDR3 in DNA: TGTGCCAGCACTAGGCGCGAAAGCTCCTATAATTCACCCCTCCACTTT. The chain is built from TRBV12-3 or TRBV12-4 and TRBJ1-6; no reliable D call. This CDR3 region has 16 residues. Deletions cut 7 bases from V and 0 bases from J, with 13 bases between.

CDR3 DNA sequence: TGTGCCAGCAGCCGCGACGGGACAGGGGTTCACACTGAAGCTTTCTTT. Translating it yields CASSRDGTGVHTEAFF. V and J are TRBV7-9 and TRBJ1-1; 10 bases fit TRBD1. The germline gives CDR1 SEHNR, CDR2 FQNEAQ (reference sequence). The ends lost 5 bases at V and 3 bases at J; junction bases unmatched: 9. The CDR3 contains 16 residues. Supplemented by reference TRBV7-9 and TRBJ1-1, the full variable domain reads DTGVSQNPRHKITKRGQNVTFRCDPISEHNRLYWYRQTLGQGPEFLTYFQNEAQLEKSRLLSDRFSAERPKGSFSTLEIQRTEQGDSAMYLCASSRDGTGVHTEAFFGQGTRLTVV.

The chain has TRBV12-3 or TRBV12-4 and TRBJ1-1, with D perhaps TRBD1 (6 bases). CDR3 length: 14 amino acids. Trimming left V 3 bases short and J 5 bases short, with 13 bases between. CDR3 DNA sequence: TGTGCCAGCAGTTTTCAGGGGCAACGGACTGAAGCTTTCTTT. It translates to CASSFQGQRTEAFF.

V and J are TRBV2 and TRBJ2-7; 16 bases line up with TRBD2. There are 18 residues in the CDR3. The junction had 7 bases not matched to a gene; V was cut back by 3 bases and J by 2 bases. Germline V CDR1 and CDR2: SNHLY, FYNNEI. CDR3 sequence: CASSDYRGTSGRAYEQYF. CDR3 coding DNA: TGTGCCAGCAGTGACTACCGCGGGACTAGCGGGAGGGCCTACGAGCAGTACTTC.

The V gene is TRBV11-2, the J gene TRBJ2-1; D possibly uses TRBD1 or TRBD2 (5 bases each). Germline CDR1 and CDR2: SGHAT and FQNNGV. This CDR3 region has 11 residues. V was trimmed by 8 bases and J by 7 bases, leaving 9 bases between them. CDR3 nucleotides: TGTGCCAGCGGCTGGGGGAATGAGCAGTTCTTC. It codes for CASGWGNEQFF.

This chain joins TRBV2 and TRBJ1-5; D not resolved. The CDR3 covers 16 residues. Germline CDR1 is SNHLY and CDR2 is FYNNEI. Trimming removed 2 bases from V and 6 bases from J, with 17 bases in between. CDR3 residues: CASSEQASWVVQPQHF. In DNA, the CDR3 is TGTGCCAGCAGTGAACAGGCCTCGTGGGTGGTTCAGCCCCAGCATTTT.

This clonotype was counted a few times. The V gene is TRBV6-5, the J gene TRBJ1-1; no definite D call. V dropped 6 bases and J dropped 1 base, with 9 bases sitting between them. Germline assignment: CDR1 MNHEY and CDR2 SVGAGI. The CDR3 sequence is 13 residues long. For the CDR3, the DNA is TGTGCCAGCAGGACGCCAGAGAACACTGAAGCTTTCTTT. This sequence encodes CASRTPENTEAFF.

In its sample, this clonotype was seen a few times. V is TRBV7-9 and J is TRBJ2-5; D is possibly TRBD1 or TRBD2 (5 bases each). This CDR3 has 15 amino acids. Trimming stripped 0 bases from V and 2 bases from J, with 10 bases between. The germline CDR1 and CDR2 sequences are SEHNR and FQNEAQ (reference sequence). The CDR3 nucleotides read TGTGCCAGCAGCTTAGCGGGGGATAGGCAAGAGACCCAGTACTTC. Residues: CASSLAGDRQETQYF.